A selection of T cell receptor beta chains follows, all from one sample in a study of OX40 agonist ivuxolimab in advanced cancers. Clones were read by immunoSEQ multiplex PCR, and TCRdb kept only the in-frame ones, dropping some. This sample yields approximately 100,000 clones, of which roughly 91% are seen a single time; around 0.3% belongs to the top ten. The sequencing here drew on CD4+ or CD8+ T cells sorted from blood, taken in a trial of the OX40 agonist ivuxolimab. The origin of the receptors is an adult with an advanced solid tumor such as melanoma, head and neck, liver or kidney cancer. Both conserved end residues are part of each CDR3. Each record gives: D gene, V gene, clone size, J gene, CDR3 DNA, CDR3 protein. D genes are given only for firm matches. Clone size is not always given. Where it is, it says once, few, many or a class for expanded clones.

.	TRBV28	few	TRBJ1-3	TGTGCCAGCAGTTTCGGACCCCTAATGTGGGTCTCTGGAAACACCATATATTTT	CASSFGPLMWVSGNTIYF
.	TRBV28	once	TRBJ2-6	TGTGCCAGCAGTTTAAGTTCGTCCTCTGGGGCCAACGTCCTGACTTTC	CASSLSSSSGANVLTF
.	TRBV6-1	.	TRBJ2-3	TGTGCCAGCAGTGAACAGCTATACACAGATACGCAGTATTTT	CASSEQLYTDTQYF
.	TRBV7-9	.	TRBJ2-7	TGTGCCAGCAGCTTAGGTCCAGGGTTCTACGAGCAGTACTTC	CASSLGPGFYEQYF
.	TRBV5-6	.	TRBJ1-3	TGTGCCAGCAGCTTAGGCTTGCGGGGGGCTGGAAACACCATATATTTT	CASSLGLRGAGNTIYF
TRBD1	TRBV15	.	TRBJ2-5	TGTGCCACCAGCAGAGATCAGGGGGCAGGGGAGACCCAGTACTTC	CATSRDQGAGETQYF
.	TRBV9	.	TRBJ2-5	TGTGCCAGCAGCGTAGAAGCCGGGGGGCCGGGTGAGGAGACCCAGTACTTC	CASSVEAGGPGEETQYF
TRBD1	TRBV2	.	TRBJ2-3	TGTGCCAGCAGGACAGGGGGCGCGTCCTCGGTTACGCAGTATTTT	CASRTGGASSVTQYF
TRBD2	TRBV4-2	.	TRBJ2-7	TGTGCCAGCAGCCGACTAGCGGTTGGGTCGGAGCAGTACTTC	CASSRLAVGSEQYF
.	TRBV27	.	TRBJ2-5	TGTGCCAGCAGTTTCAGGGGCCTCCAAGAGACCCAGTACTTC	CASSFRGLQETQYF
.	TRBV18	.	TRBJ2-1	TGTGCCAGCTCGCGGAATAATGAGCAGTTCTTC	CASSRNNEQFF
TRBD1	TRBV4-1	.	TRBJ1-5	TGCGCCAGCAGCCAGAGGGGACAGCGAGGTCAGCCCCAGCATTTT	CASSQRGQRGQPQHF
.	TRBV19	.	TRBJ2-3	TGTGCCAGTAGTATAGTGGGCACCACAGATACGCAGTATTTT	CASSIVGTTDTQYF
.	TRBV16	.	TRBJ2-1	TGTGCCAGCAGCCGCCTCGCCACTTCGGGTGAGCAGTTCTTC	CASSRLATSGEQFF
.	TRBV19	.	TRBJ1-5	TGTGCCAGTAGTATAGCCGTGAATCAGCCCCAGCATTTT	CASSIAVNQPQHF
.	TRBV7-9	.	TRBJ2-1	TGTGCCAGCCGACTGGGGGACACAAATGAGCAGTTCTTC	CASRLGDTNEQFF
TRBD1	TRBV7-9	once	TRBJ1-3	TGTGCCAGCAGCGGTCCCGGGAAGGGGGCAGTGAACACCATATATTTT	CASSGPGKGAVNTIYF
.	TRBV7-6	.	TRBJ2-2	TGTGCCAGCCGTCCCCTCGGAGGGCTGGACACCGGGGAGCTGTTTTTT	CASRPLGGLDTGELFF